This T cell receptor (beta chain) was sequenced for a study of early T cells in non-severe SARS-CoV-2 infection (dated by TCRdb to 2020 to 2022). Looking at the study overall: Because TCR sequencing relied on bulk RNA taken from unsorted whole blood, pairing of alpha and beta chains was not possible.

The library relied on 5' RACE. Sequencing used a NextSeq 500. The TCR library protocol attached unique molecular identifiers to individual cDNA molecules to correct for sequencing error and PCR bias. Both TCR alpha and beta chains were sequenced, and tight co-correlation was observed between alpha and beta sequence abundances in each sample. On the authors' methods: Decombinator V4 was used to perform V gene, J gene and CDR3 annotation of TCR sequences. TCRs were defined as expanded if a significant change between any two time points was detected under a Poisson model with p below 0.0001. Abundances of TCRs were expressed as counts per million after normalisation to the total number of TCRs sequenced in each sample. TRAV1-2 paired with TRAJ12, TRAJ20 or TRAJ33 defined MAIT TCRs, while TRAV10 paired with TRAJ18 defined iNKT TCRs. VDJdb, accessed 1 November 2021, was searched for CMV, EBV and SARS-CoV-2 annotated TCRs, excluding TCRs annotated for multiple antigens. The raw public reads went through TCRdb reprocessing: fastp at Q25, MiXCR clone calling, in-frame beta chains kept. Rows matching on CDR3 protein sequence are summarized as one entry with the most common DNA and genes. The V and J calls come from TCRdb's annotation, not from the publication. This sample is represented by 60,000 to 75,000 distinct CDR3 sequences; around 12% of them were singletons. Jointly, the top ten make up 3.5% to 5.5% of the sample.

Per the germline V gene, SGHAT is the CDR1 and FQNNGV is the CDR2. V and J are trimmed by 5 bases and 4 bases, and the gene matches miss 4 bases of the junction. The CDR3 runs 14 residues from the cysteine to the phenylalanine. Only CDR3 DNA is held: 42 bases, read in frame from base 1. Set within a cohort of healthcare workers in London, UK, this nested case-control study involved weekly PCR testing of nasopharyngeal swabs along with blood sampling. Healthcare workers were recruited during the week of the UK lockdown, between 23 and 31 March 2020, and followed weekly for up to 16 weeks. This clonotype appeared many times. No antigen is known for it. No base quality information exists; no much larger clone differs at one position. Beyond this particular receptor, the publication reports: VDJdb matching was skewed toward anti-spike CD8 responses and likely underestimated virus-specific expansions, missing private and CD4 specificities.

Sequenced input: whole blood. The TCR comes from an adult who was a healthcare worker with PCR-confirmed SARS-CoV-2 infection or an uninfected control (not recorded which). This receptor chain uses TRBV11-2 and TRBJ2-4, and 8 junction bases match TRBD1. The DNA sequence is given as TGTGCCAGCAGCCAGGGGGCGCGGAAAAACATTCAGTACTTC. The translation is CASSQGARKNIQYF.